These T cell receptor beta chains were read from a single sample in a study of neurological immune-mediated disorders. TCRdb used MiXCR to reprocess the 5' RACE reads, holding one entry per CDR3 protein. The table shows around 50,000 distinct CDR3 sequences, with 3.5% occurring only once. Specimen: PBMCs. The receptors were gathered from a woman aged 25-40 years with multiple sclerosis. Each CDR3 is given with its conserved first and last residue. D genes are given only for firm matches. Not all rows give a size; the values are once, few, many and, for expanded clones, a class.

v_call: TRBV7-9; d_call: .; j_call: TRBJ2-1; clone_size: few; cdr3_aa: CASETSYNEQSF; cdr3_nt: TGTGCCAGCGAGACTTCCTACAATGAGCAGTCCTTC
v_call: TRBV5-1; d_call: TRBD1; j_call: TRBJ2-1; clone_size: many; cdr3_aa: CASSAGTGPYNEQFF; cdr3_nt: TGCGCCAGCAGTGCCGGGACAGGACCCTACAATGAGCAGTTCTTC
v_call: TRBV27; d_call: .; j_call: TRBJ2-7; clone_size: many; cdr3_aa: CASRSSGTVISEQYF; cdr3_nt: TGTGCCAGTCGTTCGAGCGGGACAGTCATATCCGAGCAGTACTTC
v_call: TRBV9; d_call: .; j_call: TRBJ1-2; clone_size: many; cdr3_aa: CASSAGRLTPNYGYTF; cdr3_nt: TGTGCCAGCAGCGCAGGCCGACTTACACCTAACTATGGCTACACCTTC
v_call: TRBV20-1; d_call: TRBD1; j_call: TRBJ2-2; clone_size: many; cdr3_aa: CSAPRTGSTGELFF; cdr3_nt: TGCAGTGCTCCTAGGACAGGATCCACCGGGGAGCTGTTTTTT
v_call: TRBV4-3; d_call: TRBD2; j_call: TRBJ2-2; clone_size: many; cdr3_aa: CASSQGPQPTSGRTNTGELFF; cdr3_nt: TGCGCCAGCAGCCAAGGGCCGCAACCAACTAGCGGGAGGACCAACACCGGGGAGCTGTTTTTT
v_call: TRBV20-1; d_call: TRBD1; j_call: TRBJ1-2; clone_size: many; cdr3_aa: CSASPRTGDYGYTF; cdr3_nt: TGCAGTGCTAGCCCCCGGACAGGGGACTATGGCTACACCTTC
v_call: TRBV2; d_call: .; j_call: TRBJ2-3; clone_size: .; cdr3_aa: CASSEQGWADTQYF; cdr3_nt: TGTGCCAGCAGTGAACAGGGTTGGGCAGATACGCAGTATTTT
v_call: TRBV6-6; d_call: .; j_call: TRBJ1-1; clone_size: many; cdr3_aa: CASSYLNTEAFF; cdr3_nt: TGTGCCAGCAGTTACTTGAACACTGAAGCTTTCTTT
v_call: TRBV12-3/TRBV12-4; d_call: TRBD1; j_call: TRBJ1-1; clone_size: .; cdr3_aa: CASSSRTGPNTEAFF; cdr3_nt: TGTGCCAGCAGTTCACGGACAGGGCCGAACACTGAAGCTTTCTTT
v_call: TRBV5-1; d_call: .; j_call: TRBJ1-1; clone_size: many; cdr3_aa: CASSLQAIQNTEAFF; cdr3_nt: TGCGCCAGCAGCTTACAGGCGATACAGAACACTGAAGCTTTCTTT
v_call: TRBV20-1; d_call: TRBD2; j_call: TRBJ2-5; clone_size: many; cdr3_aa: CSARPLPPLAVQETQYF; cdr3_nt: TGCAGTGCTAGACCTCTCCCTCCTCTAGCGGTCCAAGAGACCCAGTACTTC
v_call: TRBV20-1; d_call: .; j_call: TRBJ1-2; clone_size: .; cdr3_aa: CSARDQGNSNYGYTF; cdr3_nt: TGCAGTGCTAGAGATCAGGGCAACAGTAACTATGGCTACACCTTC
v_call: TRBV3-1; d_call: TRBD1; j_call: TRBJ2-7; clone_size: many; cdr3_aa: CASSRGTGNTYEQYF; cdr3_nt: TGTGCCAGCAGCCGGGGGACAGGGAATACCTACGAGCAGTACTTC
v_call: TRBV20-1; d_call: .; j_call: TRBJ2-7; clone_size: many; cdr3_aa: CSASTGTTSYEQYF; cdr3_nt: TGCAGTGCTTCCACCGGGACCACATCCTACGAGCAGTACTTC
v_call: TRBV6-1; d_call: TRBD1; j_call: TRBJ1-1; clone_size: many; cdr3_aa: CASSQGAKAFF; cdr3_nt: TGTGCCAGCAGCCAGGGGGCGAAGGCTTTCTTT
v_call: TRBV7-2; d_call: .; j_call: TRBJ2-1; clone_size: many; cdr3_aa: CASSARQGGSYNEQFF; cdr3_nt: TGTGCCAGCAGCGCACGACAAGGGGGATCATACAATGAGCAGTTCTTC
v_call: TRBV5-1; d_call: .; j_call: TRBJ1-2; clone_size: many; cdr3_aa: CASSLDLDYGYTF; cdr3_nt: TGCGCCAGCAGCTTGGATCTCGACTATGGCTACACCTTC
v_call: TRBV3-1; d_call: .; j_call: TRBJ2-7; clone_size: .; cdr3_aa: CASRKSYEQYF; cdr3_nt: TGTGCCAGCAGAAAGTCTTATGAGCAGTACTTC
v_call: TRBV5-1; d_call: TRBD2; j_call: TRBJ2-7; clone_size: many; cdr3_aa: CASSSSGIAGEGVRYEQYF; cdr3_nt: TGCGCCAGCAGCTCCTCGGGGATAGCGGGAGAGGGGGTCCGGTACGAGCAGTACTTC
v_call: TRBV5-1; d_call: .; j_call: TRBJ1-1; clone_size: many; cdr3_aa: CASSLLITGNTEAFF; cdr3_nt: TGCGCCAGCAGCCTACTGATCACAGGGAACACTGAAGCTTTCTTT
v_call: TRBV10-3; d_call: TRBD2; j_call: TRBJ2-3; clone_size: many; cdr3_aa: CAISESPSGGDTQYF; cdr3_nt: TGTGCCATCAGTGAGTCCCCTAGCGGGGGAGATACGCAGTATTTT
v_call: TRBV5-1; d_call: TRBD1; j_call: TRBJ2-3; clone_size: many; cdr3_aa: CASRRGQGFADTQYF; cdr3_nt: TGCGCCAGCAGACGGGGACAGGGGTTCGCAGATACGCAGTATTTT
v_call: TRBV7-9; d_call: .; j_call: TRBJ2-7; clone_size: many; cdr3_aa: CASSSSNEQYF; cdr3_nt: TGTGCCAGCAGTTCGTCCAACGAGCAGTACTTC
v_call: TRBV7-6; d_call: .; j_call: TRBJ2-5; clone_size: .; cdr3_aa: CASSSSSVVVETQYF; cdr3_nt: TGTGCCAGCAGCTCCAGTAGTGTTGTGGTGGAGACCCAGTACTTC
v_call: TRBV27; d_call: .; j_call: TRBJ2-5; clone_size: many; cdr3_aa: CASSSPRRETQYF; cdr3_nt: TGTGCCAGCAGTTCCCCGCGACGGGAGACCCAGTACTTC
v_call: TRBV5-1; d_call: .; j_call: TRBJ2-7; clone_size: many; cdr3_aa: CASSLRVEGYEQYF; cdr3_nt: TGCGCCAGCAGCTTGAGGGTTGAGGGCTACGAGCAGTACTTC
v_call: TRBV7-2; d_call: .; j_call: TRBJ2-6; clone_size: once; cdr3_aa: CASSSEAPAGANVLTF; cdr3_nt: TGTGCCAGCAGCTCCGAGGCCCCGGCCGGGGCCAACGTCCTGACTTTC
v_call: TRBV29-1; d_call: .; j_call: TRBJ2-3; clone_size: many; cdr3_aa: CSVQTLWGITDTQYF; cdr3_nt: TGCAGCGTCCAAACCCTGTGGGGGATCACAGATACGCAGTATTTT
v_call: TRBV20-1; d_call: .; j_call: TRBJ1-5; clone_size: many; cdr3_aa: CSARGVSIDQPQHF; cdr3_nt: TGCAGTGCTAGAGGGGTTTCGATTGATCAGCCCCAGCATTTT
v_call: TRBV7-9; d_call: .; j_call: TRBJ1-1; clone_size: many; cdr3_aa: CASTSLGARNTEAFF; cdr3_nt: TGTGCCAGCACCTCTCTGGGGGCGAGGAACACTGAAGCTTTCTTT
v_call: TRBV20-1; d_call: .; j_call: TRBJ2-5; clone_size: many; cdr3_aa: CSARLVLETQYF; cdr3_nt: TGCAGTGCTAGACTGGTGTTGGAGACCCAGTACTTC
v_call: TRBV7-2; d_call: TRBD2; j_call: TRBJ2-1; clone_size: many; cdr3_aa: CASSLLAGEQFF; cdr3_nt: TGTGCCAGCAGCTTACTAGCGGGTGAGCAGTTCTTC
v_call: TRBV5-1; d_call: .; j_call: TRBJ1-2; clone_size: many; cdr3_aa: CASSLAEAGSSTF; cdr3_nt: TGCGCCAGCAGCTTGGCCGAGGCTGGGTCGAGCACCTTC
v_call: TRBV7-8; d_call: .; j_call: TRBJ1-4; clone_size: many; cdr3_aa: CASSPRRDNEKLFF; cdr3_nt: TGTGCCAGCAGCCCTCGGAGGGATAATGAAAAACTGTTTTTT